This T cell receptor (beta chain) was identified during a study of blood T cell repertoires in COVID-19 (dated by TCRdb to 2018 to 2020). Regarding the study in general: Collaborator samples came from the United States, Italy and Spain and covered acute and convalescent phases of COVID-19. The material from the prospective study consisted of cDNA or gDNA derived from T cells, B-cell-depleted T cells, or PBMCs. Subjects who had been exposed to COVID-19, were actively infected with it, or had recovered from it provided the deeply sampled blood TCRbeta repertoires that made up the dataset. The repertoires were released in a freely available public database intended as a resource for research on the immune response to SARS-CoV-2. The samples were drawn from two sources: the first 160 participants of the ongoing ImmuneRACE study, and 1,254 subjects contributed by 6 global collaborators. Nearly every sample came with metadata listing a de-identified subject ID, COVID-19 status, age in years and sex. Where available, HLA class I and class II types were obtained from metadata supplied by the sample provider rather than from assay-based typing. General findings and caveats noted by the study authors: How much clinical and demographic metadata was included differed by source and by participant, and the metadata was provided uncurated.

Collaborating institutions collected whole blood in K2EDTA tubes following their own protocols. Collaborator samples were shipped for TCRbeta analysis as frozen whole blood, isolated PBMCs, or DNA extracted from either sample type. CDR1 and CDR2 (DFQATT, SNEGSKA) derive from the germline V gene (reference sequence). V is reduced by 3 bases and J by 5 bases, leaving a spacing of 14 bases between them. The CDR3, cysteine through phenylalanine, is 13 amino acids long. CDR3 DNA is the only sequence kept; it has 39 bases, read in frame from the first base. Worth noting for this clone: Its antigen is still unknown. Nothing much larger sits one base from this clone, and base qualities are not available.

TCRbeta CDR3 regions were amplified from genomic DNA by means of the immunoSEQ Assay, a bias-controlled multiplex PCR. As for how the authors treated the data: Within the assay, amplification of reference gene primers was used to estimate how many nucleated cells each sample contained. To quantify the absolute abundance of each unique TCRbeta CDR3 rearrangement, sequence reads were collapsed and filtered. For each sample, productive Simpson clonality was calculated as the square root of Simpson's diversity index over productive rearrangements. TCRdb carries this immuneACCESS record with in-frame sequences only. Its versions omit some clonotypes, under half of them owing to an unresolved V gene in the studies checked, with the rest unexplained. D and trimming were read from the DNA, whereas the V and J calls and clone size are those reported in that table. This sample has roughly 130,000 clones in its table, and approximately 88% of those were observed once. Of the sample, over 9.5% is held by the ten largest clones.

Here the chain combines TRBV20-1 and TRBJ2-7; the D gene is perhaps TRBD1, from 6 matching bases. The specimen sequenced was peripheral blood. The TCR sequence derives from a man aged 55 to 70 with active or convalescent COVID-19. The DNA sequence is TGCAGTGCTAGTTTGGGGGCATCGGACGAGCAGTACTTC. This codes for CSASLGASDEQYF.